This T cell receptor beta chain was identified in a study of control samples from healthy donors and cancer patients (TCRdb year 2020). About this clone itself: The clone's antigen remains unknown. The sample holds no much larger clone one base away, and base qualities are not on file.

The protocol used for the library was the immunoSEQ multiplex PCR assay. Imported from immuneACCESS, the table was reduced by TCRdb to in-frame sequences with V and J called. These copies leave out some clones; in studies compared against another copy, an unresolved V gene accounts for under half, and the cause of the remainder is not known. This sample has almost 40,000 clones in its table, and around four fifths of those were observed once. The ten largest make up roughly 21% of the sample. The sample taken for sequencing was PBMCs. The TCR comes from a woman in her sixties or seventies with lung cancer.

The DNA is TGTGCCAGCAGCTTTAGTACTGAAGCTGAAAAACTGTTTTTT. This codes for CASSFSTEAEKLFF. In this chain, TRBV11-2 is recombined with TRBJ1-4, with the identity of the D gene unclear. The CDR3 starts with the cysteine, ends with the phenylalanine, and has 14 residues. Only the CDR3 DNA is retained, 42 bases long and in frame from the first base. V lost 3 bases and J lost 7 bases; the stretch between them is 12 bases long. Per the germline V gene, SGHAT is the CDR1 and FQNNGV is the CDR2.